These 30 T cell receptor beta chains came from one sample sequenced in a study of blood T cell repertoires in COVID-19. The method was immunoSEQ multiplex PCR; TCRdb's version includes in-frame clones alone and lacks a portion of them. The sample carries 65,000 to 95,000 clones, roughly 78% recorded once. The sequencing sample was made of peripheral blood. The origin of the receptors is a man in his sixties with COVID-19, enrolled during active disease.

This rearrangement joins TRBV10-3 to TRBJ1-1; D possibly corresponds to TRBD1 (5 bases). Per the germline V gene, CDR1 is ENHRY and CDR2 is SYGVKD. Trimming removed 10 bases at V and 0 bases at J, with 9 bases between. This CDR3 is 12 amino acids long. CDR3 in DNA: TGTGCCACATCAGGGATGAACACTGAAGCTTTCTTT. Its protein product is CATSGMNTEAFF.

The chain employs TRBV7-3 and TRBJ1-2; a weak D match, TRBD1 (6 bases). Germline CDR1 is SGHTA and CDR2 is FQGTGA. The CDR3 spans 14 residues. V lost 3 bases and J 2 bases, leaving 10 bases between the germline ends. The CDR3 here is CASSFTGGNYGYTF. In DNA form, the CDR3 reads TGTGCCAGCAGCTTTACGGGGGGCAACTATGGCTACACCTTC.

The chain recombines TRBV7-2 with TRBJ2-5; TRBD1 matches at 10 bases. Germline V gene sequence: CDR1 SGHTA, CDR2 FQGNSA. J lost 2 bases, V lost 5 bases, and 5 bases had no gene match. This CDR3 region has 15 residues. As DNA, the CDR3 is TGTGCCAGCAGCCCCGACAGGGGGCGGCAAGAGACCCAGTACTTC. The encoded protein is CASSPDRGRQETQYF.

This clone has at least ten counts. This rearrangement joins TRBV4-3 to TRBJ2-3; D is possibly TRBD2 (5 bases). Germline loops: CDR1 LGHNA, CDR2 YSLEER. The germline V and J ends were trimmed by 0 bases and 4 bases, with 11 bases remaining between them. This CDR3 contains 15 residues. The CDR3 region has the DNA TGCGCCAGCAGCCAAGATTCGGGGTCGGCAGATACGCAGTATTTT. Protein: CASSQDSGSADTQYF.

The rearrangement links TRBV30 to TRBJ1-1; weak D call: TRBD1 (6 bases). The germline V gene has CDR1 GTSNPN and CDR2 SVGIG (reference sequence). The CDR3 sequence is 13 residues long. Trimming took off 3 bases at V and 6 bases at J, with 14 bases between the two ends. DNA for the CDR3: TGTGCCTGGAGGGCCAGGGGCGTATCTGAAGCTTTCTTT. This sequence encodes CAWRARGVSEAFF.

The gene calls are TRBV6-5 and TRBJ2-5; possibly TRBD2 for D (6 bases). The CDR3 spans 14 residues. Germline V CDR1 and CDR2: MNHEY, SVGAGI. Trimming left V 2 bases short and J 1 base short, with 8 bases between. CDR3 sequence (DNA): TGTGCCAGCAGTTACGGGACTGCCCAAGAGACCCAGTACTTC. It yields the protein CASSYGTAQETQYF.

The chain joins TRBV5-4 to TRBJ2-1, with TRBD2 matching over 9 bases. CDR3 length equals 15 residues. The V gene end was trimmed by 1 base and the J gene end by 7 bases; junction bases not matched to a gene: 6. CDR1 and CDR2 from the germline V gene are SGHNT and YYREEE (reference sequence). Written as DNA, the CDR3 is TGTGCCAGCAGCTTGACGCTAGCGGGGCCAAATGAGCAGTTCTTC. Residues: CASSLTLAGPNEQFF.

This chain joins TRBV5-1 and TRBJ2-6; TRBD2 aligns across 8 bases. The ends lost 0 bases at V and 0 bases at J; junction bases unmatched: 5. The CDR3 is 18 residues long. The V gene's germline CDR1 is SGHRS and CDR2 YFSETQ. The CDR3: CASSLAGGGLSGANVLTF. CDR3 nucleotide sequence: TGCGCCAGCAGCTTGGCCGGCGGGGGGCTCTCTGGGGCCAACGTCCTGACTTTC.

CDR3 DNA sequence: TGTGCCAGCAGACTGTCCGGGCGGGGTGGGACTGAAGCTTTCTTT. Translating it yields CASRLSGRGGTEAFF. V usage is TRBV11-1 and J usage is TRBJ1-1; D gene uncertain. The V gene lost 6 bases and the J gene lost 5 bases, with 19 bases spanning the gap. The CDR3 runs 15 residues. Germline V CDR1 and CDR2: SGHAT, FQDESV (reference sequence).

This clone was detected only once. J is TRBJ2-7 and V is TRBV11-2; a possible D gene is TRBD1 (6 bases). Trimming pared 5 bases from V and 4 bases from J, leaving 15 bases between. This CDR3 has 14 amino acids. Germline V lookup: CDR1 SGHAT, CDR2 FQNNGV. The CDR3 sequence: CASSQGGLSYEQYF. In DNA, the CDR3 is TGTGCCAGCAGCCAAGGGGGTTTGAGTTACGAGCAGTACTTC.

The V gene is TRBV9, the J gene TRBJ1-6; D is ambiguous. Germline V CDR1 and CDR2: SGDLS, YYNGEE. The CDR3 is 15 amino acids. Between the trimmed V and J ends, which lost 0 bases and 7 bases, there was a span of 11 bases. The CDR3 bases are TGTGCCAGCAGCGTAGACCACCCCGGGAATTCACCCCTCCACTTT. Its translation: CASSVDHPGNSPLHF.

The J gene is TRBJ1-6, the V gene TRBV2, with 8 bases aligning to TRBD1. Trimming cost V 6 bases and J 3 bases; bases outside gene matches: 16. This CDR3 comprises 19 residues. Germline lookup yields CDR1 SNHLY and CDR2 FYNNEI. The CDR3 is CASSDRPRTGRVYNSPLHF. CDR3 bases: TGTGCCAGCAGCGACCGCCCCCGGACAGGGCGAGTCTATAATTCACCCCTCCACTTT.

The chain is built from TRBV27 and TRBJ2-7, with no clear D. This CDR3 is built from 13 residues. The ends were cut back, 6 bases at V and 7 bases at J, with 16 bases in the middle. Germline-derived CDR1 and CDR2 are MNHEY and SMNVEV (reference sequence). For the CDR3, the DNA is TGTGCCAGCAGCCTTGGTCCCGCCGGGGAGCAGTACTTC. Translation gives CASSLGPAGEQYF.

The chain is built from TRBV5-5 and TRBJ2-3; 7 bases map to TRBD1. The CDR3 runs 15 residues. The V segment lost 2 bases and the J segment 6 bases; nucleotides outside the gene matches: 9. Germline CDR1 and CDR2: SGHKS and YYEKEE (reference sequence). The CDR3 DNA is TGTGCCAGCAGCTTACAGGGGCCTCCCGGGGATACGCAGTATTTT. Translating gives CASSLQGPPGDTQYF.

The chain couples TRBV10-3 to TRBJ2-1; D is ambiguous. The CDR3 extends over 14 amino acids. CDR1 is ENHRY and CDR2 is SYGVKD in the germline V gene. The V end was cut by 3 bases, the J end by 8 bases, with 14 bases between. Here the CDR3 reads CAISELSKRDEQFF. The CDR3 DNA follows: TGTGCCATCAGTGAATTATCGAAACGGGATGAGCAGTTCTTC.

The rearrangement joins TRBV11-3 to TRBJ2-1; perhaps TRBD2 as D (6 bases). The V and J ends lost 4 bases and 6 bases respectively, with 16 bases between them. This CDR3 contains 15 residues. Germline V gene sequence: CDR1 SGHNT, CDR2 YENEEA. The CDR3 region has the DNA TGTGCCAGCAGCTCCCGACTAGGTCCTGGCAATGAGCAGTTCTTC. Amino acids: CASSSRLGPGNEQFF.

The gene calls are TRBV2 and TRBJ1-1, with 8 nucleotides matching TRBD1. Germline loops: CDR1 SNHLY, CDR2 FYNNEI. CDR3 length: 17 residues. V shed 5 bases and J 6 bases; nucleotides not matched to a gene: 17. The CDR3 nucleotides are TGTGCCAGCAGTTCGAGCTCCGGGACAGGATTTCTAGCTGAAGCTTTCTTT. It specifies CASSSSSGTGFLAEAFF. Variable domain in full (rest from reference TRBV2 and TRBJ1-1): EPEVTQTPSHQVTQMGQEVILRCVPISNHLYFYWYRQILGQKVEFLVSFYNNEISEKSEIFDDQFSVERPDGSNFTLKIRSTKLEDSAMYFCASSSSSGTGFLAEAFFGQGTRLTVV.

The chain couples TRBV5-4 to TRBJ2-2, with a tentative D call TRBD1 (5 bases). CDR1 and CDR2 from the germline V gene are SGHNT and YYREEE (reference sequence). The CDR3 has 16 residues. V lost 4 bases, J lost 6 bases, and 19 bases lay in between. The CDR3 nucleotides read TGTGCCAGCAGCGCTCGACGGCAGGGTCCCGCCGGGGAGCTGTTTTTT. Translating it yields CASSARRQGPAGELFF.

CDR3 loop: CASSSTGGTSTEAFF. DNA for the CDR3: TGTGCCAGCAGCTCGACAGGGGGTACATCCACTGAAGCTTTCTTT. The chain joins TRBV7-8 to TRBJ1-1; TRBD1 agrees at 9 bases. The junction had 7 bases not matched to a gene; V was cut back by 4 bases and J by 4 bases. CDR1 is SGHVS and CDR2 is FQNEAQ in the germline V gene. This CDR3 region has 15 residues.

In this sample, this clone turned up a few times. V gene TRBV15 combines with J gene TRBJ2-7; 10 bases fit TRBD2. Germline trimming cut 1 base from V and 1 base from J; bases unmatched to any gene: 1. This CDR3 comprises 15 residues. Per germline, CDR1 LNHNV and CDR2 YYDKDF (reference sequence). Written as DNA, the CDR3 is TGTGCCACCAGCAGAGCACTAGCGGGGTCCTACGAGCAGTACTTC. It encodes CATSRALAGSYEQYF.

This clone was seen only once. The gene calls are TRBV19 and TRBJ1-5, with a tentative D call TRBD1 (6 bases). The CDR3 has 15 residues. Trimming shortened V by 5 bases and J by 1 base, and 12 bases separated the two germline ends. Germline V lookup: CDR1 LNHDA, CDR2 SQIVND (reference sequence). CDR3 coding DNA: TGTGCCAGTAGTGTACAGGGAAACAGCAATCAGCCCCAGCATTTT. Its translation is CASSVQGNSNQPQHF.

J is TRBJ2-1 and V is TRBV18; unclear D gene. V was trimmed by 3 bases and J by 9 bases, leaving 15 bases between them. The CDR3 has 14 amino acids. Germline assignment: CDR1 KGHSH and CDR2 LQKENI. The CDR3 sequence: CASSPYAGSTEQFF. The CDR3 DNA reads as TGTGCCAGCTCACCTTATGCCGGGTCCACTGAGCAGTTCTTC.

The DNA of the CDR3 is TGTGCCAGCAGCCCGACACAGGGAAACTATGGCTACACCTTC. Encoded protein: CASSPTQGNYGYTF. This chain connects TRBV3-1 (or the pseudogene TRBV3-2) to TRBJ1-2; maybe TRBD1 (6 bases). Trimming took 4 bases from V and 2 from J, leaving 11 bases between them. Germline V CDR1 and CDR2: LGHDT, YNNKEL (reference sequence). The CDR3 is made up of 14 amino acids.

The rearrangement joins TRBV6-2 or TRBV6-3 to TRBJ1-3; perhaps TRBD1 as D (5 bases). The CDR3 spans 15 residues. Trimming removed 5 bases at V and 0 bases at J, with 11 bases between. Germline CDR1 is MNHEY and CDR2 is SVGEGT. For the CDR3, the DNA is TGTGCCAGCAGTGACAGACAGAACTCTGGAAACACCATATATTTT. Translation: CASSDRQNSGNTIYF.

The V and J genes are TRBV27 and TRBJ1-6; 9 nucleotides match TRBD1. V lost 3 bases and J lost 14; bases outside the gene matches: 14. This CDR3 is built from 16 residues. Germline CDR1 is MNHEY and CDR2 is SMNVEV (reference sequence). The CDR3 loop is CASSFTRQDRGMTLHF. CDR3 DNA sequence: TGTGCCAGCAGTTTCACGAGGCAGGACAGGGGAATGACCCTCCACTTT.

This chain connects TRBV15 to TRBJ2-7; a possible D gene is TRBD2 (6 bases). The V gene's germline CDR1 is LNHNV and CDR2 YYDKDF (reference sequence). Trimming pared 5 bases from V and 3 bases from J, leaving 11 bases between. This CDR3 is built from 13 residues. CDR3 nucleotides: TGTGCCACCAGCGGTCAGGGAGGCTACGAGCAGTACTTC. As protein: CATSGQGGYEQYF.

The J gene is TRBJ1-4, the V gene TRBV6-5, with 8 bases aligning to TRBD1. Trimming at V came to 2 bases and at J to 6 bases, leaving 8 bases not matched to a gene. The CDR3 extends over 16 amino acids. The V gene's germline CDR1 is MNHEY and CDR2 SVGAGI. The DNA of the CDR3 is TGTGCCAGCAGTTACGCCGGGACAGGAGGATATGAAAAACTGTTTTTT. It codes for CASSYAGTGGYEKLFF.

V usage is TRBV19 and J usage is TRBJ2-1, with 8 bases fitting TRBD2. V shed 0 bases, J shed 4 bases, and the junction held 5 bases outside the gene matches. This CDR3 is 16 amino acids long. Germline V gene lookup returns CDR1 LNHDA and CDR2 SQIVND (reference sequence). The DNA for the CDR3 is TGTGCCAGTAGTATAGATTTTAGCGGGGCGTACAATGAGCAGTTCTTC. Translating it yields CASSIDFSGAYNEQFF.

The genes are TRBV19 and TRBJ2-5, with D possibly matching TRBD1 (6 bases). CDR1 LNHDA and CDR2 SQIVND come from the germline V gene (reference sequence). The CDR3 spans 13 residues. Between the trimmed V and J ends, which lost 3 bases and 5 bases, there was a span of 10 bases. Written as DNA, the CDR3 is TGTGCCAGTAGTATGGGGACATCGGAGACCCAGTACTTC. This encodes CASSMGTSETQYF.

The rearrangement joins TRBV5-4 to TRBJ2-3, with 8 nucleotides matching TRBD1. V was pared by 2 bases and J by 6 bases, with 5 bases of the junction left unmatched. Germline V gene data show CDR1 as SGHNT and CDR2 as YYREEE (reference sequence). The CDR3 extends over 14 amino acids. CDR3 loop: CASSLAGGKDTQYF. The DNA of the CDR3 is TGTGCCAGCAGCTTAGCAGGGGGCAAGGATACGCAGTATTTT.